These T cell receptor beta chains were read from a single sample in a study of cytomegalovirus exposure and HLA in healthy donors. Repertoires were generated with immunoSEQ multiplex PCR, while TCRdb's copy carries only in-frame clones and drops some. Of approximately 110,000 clones in the sample, roughly 69% were seen once. Sequencing was carried out using PBMCs. These receptors were obtained from a man aged 25 to 45 in good health and CMV-seropositive. Each CDR3 is given without its conserved first and last residue. A D gene is named only where the DNA matches it firmly.

v_call	j_call	d_call	cdr3_aa
TRBV7-2	TRBJ1-1	TRBD1	ASSLLQGGTEAF
TRBV7-2	TRBJ1-2	.	ASSLEGDGSWGGYT
TRBV25-1	.	TRBD2	ASSDTGGGSYEQY
TRBV6-1	TRBJ2-1	TRBD2	ASSESRGGREQF
TRBV2	TRBJ2-5	.	ATSGMQTQY
TRBV7-9	TRBJ1-3	.	ASSLGHNSGNTIY
TRBV2	TRBJ1-1	.	ASSYLEGAF
TRBV6-1	TRBJ2-1	TRBD2	ASSRLANSYNEQF
TRBV12-5	TRBJ2-5	.	ASGLGAGAETQY
TRBV4-1	TRBJ1-2	.	ASSYLFRSDYGYT
TRBV5-1	TRBJ2-5	.	ASTPNPSVQETQY
TRBV10-3	TRBJ1-1	.	ATLPSGDTEAF
TRBV9	TRBJ2-3	.	ASSVLGSGRGTDTQY
TRBV4-1	TRBJ2-3	.	ASSRGGLDTQY
TRBV2	TRBJ2-3	TRBD2	ASSPTSGGTDTQY
TRBV7-9	TRBJ1-3	.	ASSPTGPTDSGNTIY
TRBV7-9	TRBJ1-1	.	ASSLTGGVTEAF
TRBV5-6	TRBJ2-5	.	ASSQKETQY
TRBV7-3	TRBJ2-3	TRBD2	ASSKIASGGTLRFTDTQY
TRBV29-1	TRBJ2-5	.	SVGLGGTQY
TRBV27	TRBJ2-7	TRBD1	ASSDRGTYEQY
TRBV30	TRBJ2-1	.	ALVRGGYNEQF
TRBV7-6	TRBJ1-1	.	ASSFGPVNTEAF
TRBV5-1	TRBJ1-1	TRBD1	ASSPGRTGWTNTEAF
TRBV2	TRBJ2-3	.	ASSWGQGRGTDTQY
TRBV7-3	TRBJ2-2	.	SSSTGTPSTGELF
TRBV9	TRBJ2-3	.	ASSVGSGQDTQY
TRBV11-3	TRBJ2-2	TRBD2	ASSLDIPLAGEGTGELF
TRBV14	TRBJ1-1	.	ASSQDVGSLNTEAF
TRBV11-3	TRBJ1-2	TRBD1	ASSLDGGQGACGYT
TRBV6-5	TRBJ2-3	TRBD2	ASSYIRTSGGATQY
TRBV6-1	TRBJ2-3	.	ASSDLSGQIYTDTQY
TRBV6-5	TRBJ2-1	TRBD2	ASSYWLAGINEQF
TRBV6-1	TRBJ2-1	.	ASTVDTSGQF
TRBV10-1	TRBJ1-1	.	ASSRAGFNEAF
TRBV6-5	TRBJ2-1	TRBD1	ASSYSQGGGNEQF
TRBV14	TRBJ2-2	.	ASSQAVVGELF
TRBV7-7	TRBJ2-3	.	ASSPPGNHTDTQY
TRBV5-1	TRBJ2-5	TRBD1	ASSPTRAGGVETQY